These T cell receptor beta chains were read from a single sample in a study of T cell repertoires and leukemia-associated antigens. TCRdb itself ran the 5' RACE reads through MiXCR, one entry per CDR3 protein. The sample lists 11,000 or so distinct CDR3 sequences; under 50% were seen once. No antigen has been identified for these receptors. Sequenced: CD3+ T cells sorted from blood and cultured. The origin of the receptors is a female donor in good health. CDR3s include the opening cysteine and the closing phenylalanine or tryptophan. D genes are given only for firm matches. Some rows have no size entry. The others give once, few or many, or a class for an expanded clone.

>-|TRBV5-1|-|TRBJ2-6
CASSSQGLGANVLTF
TGCGCCAGCAGCTCACAAGGTCTTGGGGCCAACGTCCTGACTTTC
>-|TRBV3-1|TRBD2|TRBJ2-3
CASKGLAGSTDTQYF
TGTGCCAGCAAGGGACTAGCGGGATCCACAGATACGCAGTATTTT
>many|TRBV9|TRBD2|TRBJ2-3
CASSARRTSVMGAHSTDTQYF
TGTGCCAGCAGCGCCCGCCGGACTAGCGTGATGGGGGCCCATAGCACAGATACGCAGTATTTT
>-|TRBV7-8|-|TRBJ2-1
CASSPKTGRFNEQFF
TGTGCCAGCAGCCCGAAAACAGGGAGATTCAATGAGCAGTTCTTC
>few|TRBV4-3|-|TRBJ2-1
CASSQEGPRLGGVYNEQFF
TGCGCCAGCAGCCAAGAGGGCCCGAGGCTGGGCGGGGTCTACAATGAGCAGTTCTTC
>medium-sized|TRBV20-1|-|TRBJ2-5
CSATDFQETQYF
TGCAGTGCTACGGATTTCCAAGAGACCCAGTACTTC
>-|TRBV20-1|-|TRBJ2-1
CSARTDRYNEQFF
TGCAGTGCTAGAACGGACAGATACAATGAGCAGTTCTTC
>-|TRBV6-2/TRBV6-3|-|TRBJ2-5
CASSYGGAQETQYF
TGTGCCAGCAGTTACGGTGGGGCCCAAGAGACCCAGTACTTC
>many|TRBV7-3|TRBD1|TRBJ2-1
CASSLDRGAYNEQFF
TGTGCCAGCAGCCTCGACAGGGGGGCCTACAATGAGCAGTTCTTC
>-|TRBV6-6|-|TRBJ2-1
CASSGGQYNGQFF
TGTGCCAGCAGTGGCGGACAGTACAATGGGCAATTCTTC
>-|TRBV29-1|-|TRBJ1-1
CSVESTSSNTEAFF
TGCAGCGTTGAATCGACAAGCTCGAACACTGAAGCTTTCTTT
>many|TRBV7-9|-|TRBJ1-1
CASSSKGPFEAFF
TGTGCCAGCAGCTCAAAGGGCCCGTTTGAAGCTTTCTTT
>few|TRBV5-1|-|TRBJ2-1
CASSSGDEQFF
TGCGCCAGCAGCTCTGGCGATGAGCAGTTCTTC
>-|TRBV5-5|-|TRBJ2-1
CASSLGRDNEQFF
TGTGCCAGCAGCCTGGGCAGAGACAATGAGCAGTTCTTC
>few|TRBV4-3|-|TRBJ2-4
CASSQNAQNIQYF
TGCGCCAGCAGCCAGAACGCGCAAAACATTCAGTACTTC
>large|TRBV20-1|-|TRBJ2-5
CSARHGRGQETQYF
TGCAGTGCTAGGCACGGCAGGGGACAAGAGACCCAGTACTTC
>medium-sized|TRBV7-9|-|TRBJ2-1
CASSLSALAPYEQFF
TGTGCCAGCAGCTTATCGGCACTAGCCCCATATGAGCAGTTCTTC
>few|TRBV20-1|-|TRBJ2-5
CSAEGSSSSKETQYF
TGCAGTGCCGAGGGGTCTAGCTCCTCCAAAGAGACCCAGTACTTC
>-|TRBV29-1|-|TRBJ2-7
CSVIAGQQGPPYEQYF
TGCAGCGTCATAGCTGGACAACAGGGCCCTCCCTACGAGCAGTACTTC
>medium-sized|TRBV10-3|-|TRBJ2-1
CAISGNSYNEQFF
TGTGCCATCTCCGGGAACTCCTACAATGAGCAGTTCTTC
>-|TRBV20-1|-|TRBJ2-5
CSASSHDVRETQYF
TGCAGTGCTAGTTCCCACGACGTCAGAGAGACCCAGTACTTC
>-|TRBV14|TRBD2|TRBJ2-5
CASSWGGRHQETQYF
TGTGCCAGCAGCTGGGGCGGGAGACATCAAGAGACCCAGTACTTC
>once|TRBV29-1|-|TRBJ1-2
CSATQGSFSDGYTF
TGCAGCGCCACCCAGGGTAGTTTTTCGGATGGCTACACCTTC
>medium-sized|TRBV5-4|-|TRBJ2-1
CASSSGLVGFRLF
TGTGCCAGCAGCAGTGGACTGGTGGGATTCCGGCTCTTC
>-|TRBV7-2|-|TRBJ1-1
CASSLGRNTEASF
TGTGCCAGCAGCTTGGGAAGGAACACTGAAGCTTCCTTT
>-|TRBV5-1|-|TRBJ2-1
CASRTGSPGYNEQFF
TGCGCCAGCAGGACCGGGTCCCCGGGATACAATGAGCAGTTCTTC
>-|TRBV5-1|TRBD1|TRBJ1-2
CASSLRTGMYGYTF
TGCGCCAGCAGCTTACGGACAGGGATGTATGGCTACACCTTC
>medium-sized|TRBV12-3/TRBV12-4|-|TRBJ2-2
CASSLQGPNTGELFF
TGTGCCAGCAGTTTACAGGGCCCGAACACCGGGGAGCTGTTTTTT
>-|TRBV4-1|TRBD2|TRBJ2-5
CASSRLGLAEETQYF
TGCGCCAGCAGCCGACTGGGACTAGCGGAAGAGACCCAGTACTTC
>-|TRBV29-1|TRBD2|TRBJ2-1
CSVKTGLAGVIYNEQFF
TGCAGCGTTAAAACGGGACTAGCGGGAGTTATTTACAATGAGCAGTTCTTC
>many|TRBV4-2|TRBD2|TRBJ2-4
CASSQEREGGNIQYF
TGTGCCAGCAGCCAGGAGCGGGAGGGTGGAAACATTCAGTACTTC
>-|TRBV18|TRBD2|TRBJ2-7
CASSPGTSGRYEQYF
TGTGCCAGCTCACCAGGTACTAGCGGGAGGTACGAGCAGTACTTC
>many|TRBV28|TRBD1|TRBJ2-7
CASTPPGQPAYEQYF
TGTGCCAGCACCCCACCGGGACAGCCAGCCTACGAGCAGTACTTC
>few|TRBV12-3/TRBV12-4|-|TRBJ1-2
CASTPGAKGGVYGYTF
TGTGCCAGCACACCTGGGGCCAAGGGTGGTGTCTATGGCTACACCTTC
>few|TRBV29-1|TRBD2|TRBJ2-3
CSVVGTSGRTDTQYF
TGCAGCGTTGTGGGGACTAGCGGGAGGACAGATACGCAGTATTTT
>many|TRBV7-9|-|TRBJ2-1
CASSSAGLSYSEQFF
TGTGCCAGCAGCTCCGCCGGACTATCTTACTCTGAGCAGTTCTTC
>-|TRBV7-9|-|TRBJ1-2
CASSFSTRRGYTF
TGTGCCAGCAGTTTCTCGACGAGGCGCGGCTACACCTTC
>-|TRBV7-7|-|TRBJ2-5
CASSLGTEKRETQYF
TGTGCTAGCAGCTTAGGGACGGAGAAGAGAGAGACCCAGTACTTC
>few|TRBV11-2|-|TRBJ2-2
CASSLGFSGDIRTGELFF
TGTGCCAGCAGCTTAGGCTTTAGCGGAGACATTAGGACCGGGGAGCTGTTTTTT
>medium-sized|TRBV20-1|-|TRBJ1-5
CSARASYEVQPQHF
TGCAGTGCCCGAGCGTCCTATGAGGTTCAGCCCCAGCATTTT
>medium-sized|TRBV7-9|TRBD1|TRBJ1-4
CASSSSGQGANEKLFF
TGTGCCAGCAGCTCATCAGGACAGGGTGCTAATGAAAAACTGTTTTTT